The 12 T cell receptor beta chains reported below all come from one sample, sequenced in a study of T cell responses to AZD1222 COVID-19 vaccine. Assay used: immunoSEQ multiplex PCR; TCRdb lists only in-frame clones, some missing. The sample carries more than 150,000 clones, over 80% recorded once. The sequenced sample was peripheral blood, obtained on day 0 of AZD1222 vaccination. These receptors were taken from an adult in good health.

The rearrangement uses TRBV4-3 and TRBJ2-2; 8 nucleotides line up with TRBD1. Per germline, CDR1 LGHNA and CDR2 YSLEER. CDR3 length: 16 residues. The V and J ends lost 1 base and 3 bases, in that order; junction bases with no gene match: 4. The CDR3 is CASSQVAGGDTGELFF. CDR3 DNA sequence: TGCGCCAGCAGCCAAGTGGCAGGGGGCGACACCGGGGAGCTGTTTTTT.

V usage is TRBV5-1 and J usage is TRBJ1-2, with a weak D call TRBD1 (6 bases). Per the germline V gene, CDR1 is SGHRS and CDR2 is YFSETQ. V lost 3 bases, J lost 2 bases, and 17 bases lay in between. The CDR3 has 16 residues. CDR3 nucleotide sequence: TGCGCCAGCAGCTGGGGCCAGGGCAGGGGCAACTATGGCTACACCTTC. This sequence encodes CASSWGQGRGNYGYTF.

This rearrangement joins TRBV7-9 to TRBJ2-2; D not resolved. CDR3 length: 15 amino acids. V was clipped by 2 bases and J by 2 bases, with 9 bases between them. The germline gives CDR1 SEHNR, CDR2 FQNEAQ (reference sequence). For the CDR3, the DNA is TGTGCCAGCAGCTTACCCCCCTTCAACACCGGGGAGCTGTTTTTT. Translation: CASSLPPFNTGELFF.

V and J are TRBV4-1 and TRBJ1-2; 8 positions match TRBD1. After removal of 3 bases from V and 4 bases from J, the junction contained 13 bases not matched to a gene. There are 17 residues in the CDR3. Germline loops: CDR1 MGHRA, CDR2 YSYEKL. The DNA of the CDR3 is TGCGCCAGCAGCCAGCCAATAGCAGGGGGCGTGGGCTATGGCTACACCTTC. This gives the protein CASSQPIAGGVGYGYTF.

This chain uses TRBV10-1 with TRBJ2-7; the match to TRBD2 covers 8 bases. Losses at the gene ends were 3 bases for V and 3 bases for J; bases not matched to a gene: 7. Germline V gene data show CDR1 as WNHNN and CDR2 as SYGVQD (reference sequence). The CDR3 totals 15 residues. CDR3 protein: CASSETSGPHYEQYF. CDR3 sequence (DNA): TGCGCCAGCAGTGAAACTAGCGGTCCTCACTACGAGCAGTACTTC.

CDR3 bases: TGTGCCAGCAGCCCCCGCTCCGGGAAACAAGAGACCCAGTACTTC. Its translation is CASSPRSGKQETQYF. The J gene is TRBJ2-5, the V gene TRBV9; a possible D gene is TRBD2 (5 bases). The CDR3 covers 15 residues. Germline values: CDR1 SGDLS, CDR2 YYNGEE. V lost 4 bases to trimming and J lost 2 bases, with 15 bases between them.

DNA for the CDR3: TGTGCCAGCGGCCTCGGGCCGACGACAGATACGCAGTATTTT. This encodes CASGLGPTTDTQYF. This rearrangement joins TRBV11-1 to TRBJ2-3; D ambiguous. This CDR3 contains 14 residues. Germline assignment: CDR1 SGHAT and CDR2 FQDESV (reference sequence). V dropped 8 bases and J dropped 3 bases, with 15 bases sitting between them.

DNA of the CDR3: TGTGCCACAACCCTCGGGGGTTTGAGTTCACCCCTCCACTTT. Translated, it gives CATTLGGLSSPLHF. V usage is TRBV2 and J usage is TRBJ1-6; D possibly corresponds to TRBD1 (5 bases). Germline assignment: CDR1 SNHLY and CDR2 FYNNEI. CDR3 length: 14 residues. V lost 10 bases to trimming and J lost 9 bases, with 19 bases between them.

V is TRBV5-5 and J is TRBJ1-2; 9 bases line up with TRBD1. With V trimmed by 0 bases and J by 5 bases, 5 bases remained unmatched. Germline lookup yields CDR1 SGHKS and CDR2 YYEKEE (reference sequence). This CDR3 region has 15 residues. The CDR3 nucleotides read TGTGCCAGCAGCTTGGGACAGGGGGGGAAGTATGGCTACACCTTC. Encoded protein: CASSLGQGGKYGYTF.

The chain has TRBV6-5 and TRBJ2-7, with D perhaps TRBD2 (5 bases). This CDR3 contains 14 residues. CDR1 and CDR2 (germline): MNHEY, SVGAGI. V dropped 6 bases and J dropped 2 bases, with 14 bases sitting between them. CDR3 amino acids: CASRRAGIAYEQYF. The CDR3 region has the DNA TGTGCCAGCAGGAGGGCCGGTATAGCCTACGAGCAGTACTTC.

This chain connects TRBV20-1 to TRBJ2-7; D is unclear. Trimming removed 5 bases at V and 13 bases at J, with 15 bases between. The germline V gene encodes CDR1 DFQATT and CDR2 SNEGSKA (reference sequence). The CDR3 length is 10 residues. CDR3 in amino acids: CSALRLVVYV. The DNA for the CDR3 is TGCAGTGCTCTACGTCTGGTTGTTTACGTC.

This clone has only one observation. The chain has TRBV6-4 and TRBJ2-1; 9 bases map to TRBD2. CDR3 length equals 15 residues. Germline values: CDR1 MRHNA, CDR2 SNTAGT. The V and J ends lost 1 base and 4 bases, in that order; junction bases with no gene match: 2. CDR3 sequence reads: CASSDLAGAYNEQFF. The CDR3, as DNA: TGTGCCAGCAGTGACTTAGCGGGAGCTTACAATGAGCAGTTCTTC.